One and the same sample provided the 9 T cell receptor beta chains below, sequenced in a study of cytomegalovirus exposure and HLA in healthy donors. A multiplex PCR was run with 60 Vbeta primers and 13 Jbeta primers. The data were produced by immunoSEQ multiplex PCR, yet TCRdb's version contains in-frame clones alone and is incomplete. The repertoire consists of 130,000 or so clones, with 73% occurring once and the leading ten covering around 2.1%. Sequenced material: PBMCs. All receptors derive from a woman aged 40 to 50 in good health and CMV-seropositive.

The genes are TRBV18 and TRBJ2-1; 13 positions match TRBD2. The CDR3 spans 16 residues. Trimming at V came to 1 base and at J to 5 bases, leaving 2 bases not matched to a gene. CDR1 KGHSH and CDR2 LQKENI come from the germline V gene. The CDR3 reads CASSPQLAGGDNEQFF. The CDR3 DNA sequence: TGTGCCAGCTCACCACAACTAGCGGGAGGGGACAATGAGCAGTTCTTC.

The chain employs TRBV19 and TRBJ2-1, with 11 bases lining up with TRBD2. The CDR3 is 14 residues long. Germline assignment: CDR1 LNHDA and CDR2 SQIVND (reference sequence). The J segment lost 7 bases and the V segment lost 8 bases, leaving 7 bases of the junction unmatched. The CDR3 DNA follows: TGTGCCAGTCATAGCGGGAGGGCGGAGAATGAGCAGTTCTTC. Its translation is CASHSGRAENEQFF.

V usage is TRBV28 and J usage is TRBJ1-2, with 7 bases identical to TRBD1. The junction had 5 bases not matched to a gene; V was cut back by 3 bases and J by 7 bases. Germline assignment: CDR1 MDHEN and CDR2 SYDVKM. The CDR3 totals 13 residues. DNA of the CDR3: TGTGCCAGCAGTTTCGACAGGGCGGCTGGCTACACCTTC. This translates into CASSFDRAAGYTF.

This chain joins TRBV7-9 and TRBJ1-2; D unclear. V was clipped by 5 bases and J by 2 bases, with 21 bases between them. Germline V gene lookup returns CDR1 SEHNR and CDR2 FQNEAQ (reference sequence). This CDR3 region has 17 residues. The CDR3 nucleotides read TGTGCCAGCAGCCGCGACTTGATAGAATCGACCAACTATGGCTACACCTTC. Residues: CASSRDLIESTNYGYTF.

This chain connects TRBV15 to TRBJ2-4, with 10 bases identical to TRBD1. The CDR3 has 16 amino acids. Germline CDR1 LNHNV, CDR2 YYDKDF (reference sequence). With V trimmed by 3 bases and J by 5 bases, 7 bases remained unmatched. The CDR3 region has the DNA TGTGCCACCAGCAGGCGGGGACAGGGGAAGGAAAACATTCAGTACTTC. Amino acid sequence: CATSRRGQGKENIQYF.

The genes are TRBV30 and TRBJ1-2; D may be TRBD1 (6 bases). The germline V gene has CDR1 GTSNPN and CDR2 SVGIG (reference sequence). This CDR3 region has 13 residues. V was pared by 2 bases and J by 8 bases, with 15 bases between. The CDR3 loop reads CAWSLQGWRGYTF. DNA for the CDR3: TGTGCCTGGAGTCTACAGGGATGGAGAGGCTACACCTTC.

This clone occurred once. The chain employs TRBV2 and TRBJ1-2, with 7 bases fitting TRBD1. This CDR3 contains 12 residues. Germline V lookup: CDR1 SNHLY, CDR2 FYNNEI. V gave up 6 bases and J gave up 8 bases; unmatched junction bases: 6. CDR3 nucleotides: TGTGCCAGCAGCGACGACAGGGACGGCTACACCTTC. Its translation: CASSDDRDGYTF.

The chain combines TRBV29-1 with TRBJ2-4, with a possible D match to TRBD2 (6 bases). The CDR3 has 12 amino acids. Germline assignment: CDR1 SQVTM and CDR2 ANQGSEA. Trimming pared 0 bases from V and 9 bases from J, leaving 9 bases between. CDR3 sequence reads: CSVEEGGSIQYF. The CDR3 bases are TGCAGCGTTGAAGAGGGGGGTTCCATTCAGTACTTC.

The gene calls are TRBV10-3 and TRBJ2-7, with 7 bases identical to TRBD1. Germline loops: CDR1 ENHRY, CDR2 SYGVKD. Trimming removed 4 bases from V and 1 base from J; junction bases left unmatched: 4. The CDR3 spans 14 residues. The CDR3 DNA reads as TGTGCCATCAGTGGGACGGGACAGTCCTACGAGCAGTACTTC. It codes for CAISGTGQSYEQYF.